The T cell receptor beta chain under discussion was sequenced for a study of Graves' ophthalmopathy and Graves' hyperthyroidism. Germline V CDR1 and CDR2: SNHLY, FYNNEI. Deletions cut 0 bases from V and 9 bases from J, with 6 bases between. This CDR3 has 12 amino acids. RNA transcripts yielded amplified TCR beta CDR3 regions. The workflow started with a first-round RT-PCR run with HTBI primers and then moved on to a second-round multiplex PCR. TCRdb reprocessed the multiplex PCR reads with MiXCR, giving one entry per CDR3 protein. Of around 1.1 million distinct CDR3 sequences listed, roughly two fifths were seen once; the top ten hold 11%.

The clonotype was recovered from an adult man with Graves' hyperthyroidism. This sequence joins TRBV2 and TRBJ2-1; D is undetermined. Material for sequencing was peripheral blood or thyroid tissue (not recorded which). DNA of the CDR3: TGTGCCAGCAGTGAAGCAGGTACTGAGCAGTTCTTC. The encoded protein is CASSEAGTEQFF.